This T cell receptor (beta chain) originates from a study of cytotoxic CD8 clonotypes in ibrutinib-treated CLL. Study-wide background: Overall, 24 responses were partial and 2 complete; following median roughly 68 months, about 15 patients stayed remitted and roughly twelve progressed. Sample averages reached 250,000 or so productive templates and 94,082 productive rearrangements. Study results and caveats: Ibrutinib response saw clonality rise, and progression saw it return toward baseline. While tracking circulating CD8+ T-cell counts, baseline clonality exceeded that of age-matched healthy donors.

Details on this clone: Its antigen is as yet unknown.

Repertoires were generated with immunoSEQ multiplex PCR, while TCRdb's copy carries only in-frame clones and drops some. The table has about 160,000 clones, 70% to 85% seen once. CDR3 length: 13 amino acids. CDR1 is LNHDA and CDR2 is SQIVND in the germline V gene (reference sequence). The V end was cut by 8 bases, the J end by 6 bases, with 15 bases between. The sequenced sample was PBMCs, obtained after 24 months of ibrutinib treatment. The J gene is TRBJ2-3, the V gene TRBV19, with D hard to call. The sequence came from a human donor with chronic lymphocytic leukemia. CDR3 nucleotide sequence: TGTGCCAGTTCCCCCGGGTTAAGGGATACGCAGTATTTT. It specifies CASSPGLRDTQYF. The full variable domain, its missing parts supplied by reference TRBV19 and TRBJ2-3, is DGGITQSPKYLFRKEGQNVTLSCEQNLNHDAMYWYRQDPGQGLRLIYYSQIVNDFQKGDIAEGYSVSREKKESFPLTVTSAQKNPTAFYLCASSPGLRDTQYFGPGTRLTVL.